This entry lists 25 T cell receptor beta chains sequenced from one sample in a study of T cell repertoires in cytomegalovirus infection. TCRdb passed the reads through MiXCR, listing each CDR3 protein once. The sample lists about 260,000 distinct CDR3 sequences, roughly 10% occurring once. Sequencing was done on a sample of PBMCs. Receptors originate from a human donor in good health (CMV status not recorded). Some clones in this sample may be carry-over from other donors' samples.

This clonotype was seen ten or more times. The gene calls are TRBV7-2 and TRBJ2-1; the match to TRBD2 covers 7 bases. With V trimmed by 5 bases and J by 8 bases, 15 bases remained unmatched. This CDR3 contains 16 residues. CDR1 and CDR2 from the germline V gene are SGHTA and FQGNSA. The CDR3 nucleotides are TGTGCCAGCAGCGTTCTCGGCGGGAGCGCCACCCATGAGCAGTTCTTC. Translating gives CASSVLGGSATHEQFF.

This clonotype came up many times. The V gene is TRBV7-2, the J gene TRBJ2-1; no definite D call. The CDR3 covers 14 residues. CDR1 and CDR2 from the germline V gene are SGHTA and FQGNSA. V was trimmed by 10 bases and J by 0 bases, leaving 13 bases between them. The CDR3 here is CAIMPGSSYNEQFF. The CDR3 coding sequence is TGTGCCATAATGCCTGGTAGCTCCTACAATGAGCAGTTCTTC.

This clonotype was observed at least ten times. The chain links TRBV6-6 to TRBJ1-5, with D hard to call. Trimming removed 4 bases from V and 1 base from J, with 8 bases in between. The germline CDR1 and CDR2 sequences are MNHNY and SVGAGI (reference sequence). This CDR3 is 14 amino acids long. The CDR3 DNA reads TGTGCCAGCAGTTGGACGGTGAGCAATCAGCCCCAGCATTTT. This codes for CASSWTVSNQPQHF.

The sample holds many counts of this clonotype. The chain couples TRBV20-1 to TRBJ2-5, with 8 positions matching TRBD1. The CDR3 sequence is 15 residues long. The germline gives CDR1 DFQATT, CDR2 SNEGSKA (reference sequence). V was pared by 7 bases and J by 4 bases, with 14 bases of the junction left unmatched. This CDR3 is CSVLVGRGRGETQYF. DNA for the CDR3: TGCAGTGTTCTAGTTGGCAGGGGGCGAGGAGAGACCCAGTACTTC.

This clonotype was observed many times. The J gene is TRBJ2-7, the V gene TRBV7-6; 12 nucleotides agree with TRBD2. The germline V gene has CDR1 SGHVS and CDR2 FNYEAQ. This CDR3 comprises 14 residues. J was trimmed by 9 bases and V by 4 bases; bases with no gene match: 7. The CDR3 sequence: CASSSRTSGVVQYF. CDR3 sequence (DNA): TGTGCCAGCAGCTCCCGGACTAGCGGGGTGGTGCAGTACTTC.

The table lists this clonotype with many counts. The chain recombines TRBV5-5 with TRBJ1-1; D gene unclear. The V gene's germline CDR1 is SGHKS and CDR2 YYEKEE (reference sequence). The CDR3 sequence is 13 residues long. Trimming removed 5 bases from V and 2 bases from J, with 10 bases in between. CDR3 sequence reads: CASRMDLNTEAFF. The CDR3 DNA reads as TGTGCCAGCAGAATGGACCTAAACACTGAAGCTTTCTTT.

This clonotype was detected ten times or more. The V and J genes are TRBV7-2 and TRBJ2-5; D perhaps matches TRBD1 (6 bases). CDR1 SGHTA and CDR2 FQGNSA come from the germline V gene. V was pared by 4 bases and J by 4 bases, with 10 bases between. The CDR3 has 13 amino acids. The CDR3, as DNA: TGTGCCAGCAGCTCACAGGGACCAGAGACCCAGTACTTC. Amino acid sequence: CASSSQGPETQYF.

This clonotype came up many times. The chain combines TRBV19 with TRBJ2-7; tentative D call: TRBD1 (6 bases). Looked up from germline, CDR1 is LNHDA and CDR2 is SQIVND (reference sequence). Between the trimmed V and J ends, which lost 2 bases and 2 bases, there was a span of 13 bases. This CDR3 spans 15 amino acids. The CDR3 reads CASSIRTEIPYEQYF. In DNA form, the CDR3 reads TGTGCCAGTAGTATAAGGACAGAAATTCCCTACGAGCAGTACTTC.

This clonotype was counted many times. V and J are TRBV6-2 or TRBV6-3 and TRBJ1-1; 7 nucleotides agree with TRBD1. The CDR3 contains 14 residues. Trimming took 7 bases from V and 1 from J; bases not matched to a gene: 6. Germline-derived CDR1 and CDR2 are MNHEY and SVGEGT. CDR3 bases: TGTGCCAGCAATCCCCGGGACAGGAACACTGAAGCTTTCTTT. It encodes CASNPRDRNTEAFF.

This clonotype was recorded at least ten times. J is TRBJ2-1 and V is TRBV7-2; 7 bases are shared with TRBD1. This CDR3 has 15 residues. Trimming at V came to 4 bases and at J to 4 bases, leaving 7 bases not matched to a gene. Germline CDR1 reads SGHTA; CDR2 reads FQGNSA. In DNA form, the CDR3 reads TGTGCCAGCAGCTCCACAGGGGTCCTTTACAATGAGCAGTTCTTC. As protein: CASSSTGVLYNEQFF. The entire variable domain, with the rest obtained from reference TRBV7-2 and TRBJ2-1, is as follows: GAGVSQSPSNKVTEKGKDVELRCDPISGHTALYWYRQSLGQGLEFLIYFQGNSAPDKSGLPSDRFSAERTGGSVSTLTIQRTQQEDSAVYLCASSSTGVLYNEQFFGPGTRLTVL.

In its sample, this clonotype was seen many times. The rearrangement joins TRBV3-1 to TRBJ2-1, with 7 bases identical to TRBD1. The CDR3 is 16 amino acids. CDR1 LGHDT and CDR2 YNNKEL come from the germline V gene (reference sequence). V dropped 4 bases and J dropped 0; count of bases not matched to a gene: 6. In nucleotides, the CDR3 is TGTGCCAGCAGCCCCAGGGGGTCCTTCTCCTACAATGAGCAGTTCTTC. This codes for CASSPRGSFSYNEQFF.

There are many counts of this clonotype. The V call is TRBV7-9, the J call TRBJ1-2; 7 bases align to TRBD1. Unmatched junction bases numbered 5, after V lost 1 base and J lost 6 bases. The CDR3 length is 14 residues. From germline, CDR1 is SEHNR and CDR2 FQNEAQ (reference sequence). CDR3 protein: CASSLEWDRHGYTF. The CDR3, as DNA: TGTGCCAGCAGCTTAGAGTGGGACAGACATGGCTACACCTTC.

This clonotype came up a few times. This sequence joins TRBV10-3 and TRBJ1-2; 9 bases are shared with TRBD1. CDR1 is ENHRY and CDR2 is SYGVKD in the germline V gene. This CDR3 is built from 13 residues. V lost 4 bases to trimming and J lost 7 bases; unmatched junction nucleotides: 4. This chain's CDR3 is CAISGTGDAGYTF. The CDR3 DNA follows: TGTGCCATCAGTGGGACAGGGGATGCTGGCTACACCTTC.

The sample holds many counts of this clonotype. The V gene is TRBV19, the J gene TRBJ1-5, with D tentatively TRBD1 (5 bases). Between the trimmed V and J ends, which lost 3 bases and 7 bases, there was a span of 16 bases. The CDR3 contains 15 residues. Germline CDR1 is LNHDA and CDR2 is SQIVND (reference sequence). CDR3 nucleotide sequence: TGTGCCAGTAGTATGGGTCGGGGACTTACCCAGCCCCAGCATTTT. Translating it yields CASSMGRGLTQPQHF.

V gene TRBV14 combines with J gene TRBJ2-2; 7 bases are shared with TRBD2. The germline CDR1 and CDR2 sequences are SGHDN and FVKESK. This CDR3 region has 15 residues. V shed 1 base and J 4 bases; nucleotides not matched to a gene: 3. The CDR3 DNA is TGTGCCAGCAGCCAAGCCAGGGAGGGCACCGGGGAGCTGTTTTTT. As protein: CASSQAREGTGELFF.

This clonotype was seen a few times. This sequence joins TRBV2 and TRBJ2-1, with 7 positions matching TRBD2. Germline assignment: CDR1 SNHLY and CDR2 FYNNEI. The CDR3 extends over 17 amino acids. Trimming removed 8 bases from V and 0 bases from J; junction bases left unmatched: 13. The CDR3 DNA reads as TGTGCCAGCTCCCTAAGGGGCGGGGGAGCCTCCTACAATGAGCAGTTCTTC. Its translation is CASSLRGGGASYNEQFF.

This sequence joins TRBV7-9 and TRBJ1-6; D might be TRBD1 (5 bases). The CDR3 covers 15 residues. The V end was cut by 0 bases, the J end by 9 bases, with 12 bases between. CDR1 SEHNR and CDR2 FQNEAQ come from the germline V gene (reference sequence). The CDR3 DNA follows: TGTGCCAGCAGCTTAGCCCGCCAGGGTCGTTCACCCCTCCACTTT. Protein: CASSLARQGRSPLHF.

V usage is TRBV7-8 and J usage is TRBJ2-7, with 8 bases fitting TRBD1. The CDR3 runs 15 residues. Germline V gene data show CDR1 as SGHVS and CDR2 as FQNEAQ. J was trimmed by 2 bases and V by 5 bases; bases with no gene match: 8. CDR3 loop: CASSQGAISTYEQYF. The CDR3 DNA reads TGTGCCAGCAGCCAGGGGGCCATTTCAACCTACGAGCAGTACTTC. Complete variable domain (other parts from reference TRBV7-8 and TRBJ2-7): GAGVSQSPRYKVAKRGQDVALRCDPISGHVSLFWYQQALGQGPEFLTYFQNEAQLDKSGLPSDRFFAERPEGSVSTLKIQRTQQEDSAVYLCASSQGAISTYEQYFGPGTRLTVT.

The chain is built from TRBV5-1 and TRBJ2-2, with 11 bases aligning to TRBD2. This CDR3 comprises 17 residues. Trimming cost V 4 bases and J 0 bases; bases outside gene matches: 5. From germline, CDR1 is SGHRS and CDR2 YFSETQ. CDR3 in amino acids: CASSQTSGASNTGELFF. The CDR3, as DNA: TGCGCCAGCAGCCAGACTAGCGGGGCGTCGAACACCGGGGAGCTGTTTTTT.

The rearrangement uses TRBV5-1 and TRBJ1-6, with no clear D. The CDR3 consists of 14 residues. CDR1 and CDR2 (germline): SGHRS, YFSETQ. Trimming shortened V by 3 bases and J by 6 bases, and 10 bases separated the two germline ends. CDR3 sequence: CASSSSTVNSPLHF. CDR3 sequence (DNA): TGCGCCAGCAGCTCCTCGACCGTTAATTCACCCCTCCACTTT.

This clonotype was seen at least ten times. This chain joins TRBV4-3 and TRBJ1-1, with D perhaps TRBD1 (6 bases). V was cut by 3 bases and J by 5 bases, with 16 bases left in between. CDR3 length: 15 amino acids. CDR1 is LGHNA and CDR2 is YSLEER in the germline V gene. The CDR3 spells CASSHGGRVDTEAFF. The CDR3 DNA sequence: TGCGCCAGCAGCCACGGGGGGCGGGTTGATACTGAAGCTTTCTTT.

This clonotype appeared many times. The chain employs TRBV7-2 and TRBJ1-2; D is perhaps TRBD1 (5 bases). CDR1 and CDR2 (germline): SGHTA, FQGNSA. This CDR3 has 15 residues. V lost 5 bases and J lost 1, with 14 bases in between. The CDR3 region has the DNA TGTGCCAGCAGCCCCGGTTCAGGGAGTAACTATGGCTACACCTTC. Translated, it gives CASSPGSGSNYGYTF. The full variable domain, with the rest looked up from reference TRBV7-2 and TRBJ1-2, is GAGVSQSPSNKVTEKGKDVELRCDPISGHTALYWYRQSLGQGLEFLIYFQGNSAPDKSGLPSDRFSAERTGGSVSTLTIQRTQQEDSAVYLCASSPGSGSNYGYTFGSGTRLTVV.

In its sample, this clonotype was seen many times. The V call is TRBV7-8, the J call TRBJ2-5, with 15 bases fitting TRBD2. Per the germline V gene, CDR1 is SGHVS and CDR2 is FQNEAQ. J lost 7 bases, V lost 4 bases, and 7 bases had no gene match. The CDR3 runs to 16 residues. The CDR3 nucleotides are TGTGCCAGCAGCTCCGGACTAGCGGGGGGGCAGGGGACCCAGTACTTC. Residues: CASSSGLAGGQGTQYF.

The chain employs TRBV15 and TRBJ2-1; no firm D call. V was cut by 4 bases and J by 7 bases, with 26 bases left in between. The CDR3 has 18 residues. Germline V gives CDR1 LNHNV, CDR2 YYDKDF (reference sequence). This CDR3 is CATSKDTHPKGSSNEQFF. As DNA, the CDR3 is TGTGCCACCAGCAAAGACACCCACCCCAAGGGTTCATCGAATGAGCAGTTCTTC.

This clonotype showed up many times. The rearrangement joins TRBV7-2 to TRBJ2-3; TRBD2 is a possible D gene (6 bases). Trimming pared 5 bases from V and 4 bases from J, leaving 13 bases between. CDR3 size: 14 residues. The germline V gene encodes CDR1 SGHTA and CDR2 FQGNSA. CDR3 protein: CASSQGLGADTQYF. CDR3 DNA sequence: TGTGCCAGCAGCCAGGGACTTGGCGCAGATACGCAGTATTTT. Full variable domain (outside the CDR3, taken from reference TRBV7-2 and TRBJ2-3): GAGVSQSPSNKVTEKGKDVELRCDPISGHTALYWYRQSLGQGLEFLIYFQGNSAPDKSGLPSDRFSAERTGGSVSTLTIQRTQQEDSAVYLCASSQGLGADTQYFGPGTRLTVL.